This is a list of T cell receptor beta chains from one sample in a study of PD-L1 blockade in urothelial cancer. Some clones are missing from TCRdb's copy, which holds only in-frame ones; the method was immunoSEQ multiplex PCR. This table holds around 68,000 clones, 80% to 90% found once. The input for sequencing was PBMCs, taken around atezolizumab (anti-PD-L1) treatment. These receptor sequences come from a man in his 70s with urothelial cancer. CDR3s include the opening cysteine and the closing phenylalanine or tryptophan. The D gene is left open where the match is weak. Clone size appears in some rows only: once, few, many, or a class for an expanded clone.

j_call d_call v_call clone_size cdr3_nt cdr3_aa
TRBJ2-7 NA TRBV27 NA TGTGCCAGCAGTCACCAAACACCACAGGGAGCGGTGGGCGAGCAGTACTTC CASSHQTPQGAVGEQYF
TRBJ2-3 TRBD2 TRBV9 NA TGTGCCAGCAGCCCATCTAGCGGGAGGTACACAGATACGCAGTATTTT CASSPSSGRYTDTQYF
TRBJ2-7 TRBD2 TRBV28 once TGTGCCGGAAGGCGCGGGAGAGACTACGAGCAGTACTTC CAGRRGRDYEQYF
TRBJ1-1 TRBD1 TRBV6-1 NA TGTGCCAGCAGTGTCCCAAACAGGGGTATGAACACTGAAGCTTTCTTT CASSVPNRGMNTEAFF
TRBJ2-1 NA TRBV4-1 NA TGCGCCAGCAGCCCTCAAGCGCCCATGAGCTCCTACAATGAGCAGTTCTTC CASSPQAPMSSYNEQFF
TRBJ2-2 TRBD1 TRBV19 medium-sized TGTGCCAGTAGGGAGGGGACAGGGACCACCGGGGAGCTGTTTTTT CASREGTGTTGELFF
TRBJ1-5 TRBD1 TRBV28 NA TGTGCCAGCAGTAATAGGGGGCGCCTATGGAGCAATCAGCCCCAGCATTTT CASSNRGRLWSNQPQHF
TRBJ1-2 NA TRBV6-5 NA TGTGCCAGCAGTTACCGGGACACTAACTATGGCTACACCTTC CASSYRDTNYGYTF
TRBJ2-1 TRBD2 TRBV5-5 NA TGTGCCAGCAGTATAACCGGCGGGAGTTACAATGAGCAGTTCTTC CASSITGGSYNEQFF
TRBJ2-5 TRBD1 TRBV9 NA TGTGCCAGCAGTGACAGGGAAGAGACCCAGTACTTC CASSDREETQYF
TRBJ2-2 NA TRBV5-1 NA TGCGCCAGCAGCTCCGAGGCACCTCCCATAGGGGAGCTGTTTTTT CASSSEAPPIGELFF
TRBJ2-3 TRBD2 TRBV6-5 NA TGTGCCAGCAGTTACCTAGCGGGAGGCACAGATACGCAGTATTTT CASSYLAGGTDTQYF
TRBJ2-5 TRBD1 TRBV2 NA TGTGCCAGCAGTGTAGGACAGGGATACCAAGAGACCCAGTACTTC CASSVGQGYQETQYF
TRBJ1-5 NA TRBV19 few TGTGCCAGTGGGAGTTCCTCGGGCAATCAGCCCCAGCATTTT CASGSSSGNQPQHF
TRBJ2-7 TRBD2 TRBV6-1 NA TGTGCCAGCAGTACTAGCGGGAGTTACGAGCAGTACTTC CASSTSGSYEQYF
TRBJ2-7 TRBD1 TRBV27 NA TGTGCCAGCAGTTTATTCAGGGGGATGTACGAGCAGTACTTC CASSLFRGMYEQYF
TRBJ2-1 NA TRBV7-8 NA TGTGCCAGCAGCTTAGTAGGGGGTAGCAATGAGCAGTTCTTC CASSLVGGSNEQFF
TRBJ2-7 TRBD1 TRBV6-5 NA TGTGCCAGCAGTTCTCCGGGACAGGGGTACTACGAGCAGTACTTC CASSSPGQGYYEQYF
TRBJ2-7 TRBD2 TRBV25-1 NA TGTGCCAGCAGTGGCCTAGCGGGAGCGTTCGAGCAGTACTTC CASSGLAGAFEQYF
TRBJ1-4 NA TRBV4-1 NA TGCGCCAGCAGCCAAGATCCAACTCTGAATGAAAAACTGTTTTTT CASSQDPTLNEKLFF
TRBJ2-1 TRBD2 TRBV19 NA TGTGCCAGCGCCTTGACTAGCGGGAGGTATGAGCAGTTCTTC CASALTSGRYEQFF
TRBJ2-1 TRBD1 TRBV4-3 NA TGCGCCAGCAGCCAAGATGGGACAGGGCCATACAATGAGCAGTTCTTC CASSQDGTGPYNEQFF
TRBJ2-7 NA TRBV4-1 NA TGCGCCAGCAGCCCTAGGACACCTACCTACGAGCAGTACTTC CASSPRTPTYEQYF
TRBJ1-1 NA TRBV6-5 once TGTGCCAGCAGTTACTCGGAGTCCACTGAAGCTTTCTTT CASSYSESTEAFF
TRBJ1-1 NA TRBV28 NA TGTGCCAGCAGTTTCGCCTCAGGGGTCTCCGGATGGAACACTGAAGCTTTCTTT CASSFASGVSGWNTEAFF
TRBJ2-7 TRBD1 TRBV6-1 NA TGTGCCAGCAGGACAGGGCCTTCCGGACCCTACGAGCAGTACTTC CASRTGPSGPYEQYF
TRBJ2-1 NA TRBV5-1 NA TGCGCCAGCAGCTTGGCGGGGGACTCCTACAATGAGCAGTTCTTC CASSLAGDSYNEQFF
TRBJ2-7 TRBD2 TRBV7-3 NA TGTGCCAGCAGCTTAGCCCCTAGCGGGAGTGGCGAGCAGTACTTC CASSLAPSGSGEQYF
TRBJ1-2 TRBD1 TRBV19 few TGTGCCAGTAGTACCATTACCGGGACAGGGCCCGAGGGCTACACCTTC CASSTITGTGPEGYTF
TRBJ2-3 TRBD1 TRBV19 NA TGTGCCAGTAGTCCCCAGGGACAGACCAACACAGATACGCAGTATTTT CASSPQGQTNTDTQYF
TRBJ1-1 NA TRBV29-1 NA TGCAGCGTTGTAGGAGGGTACGGTGAAGCTTTCTTT CSVVGGYGEAFF
TRBJ2-1 NA TRBV6-5 NA TGTGCCAGCAGTTACGGGGGGAATGAGCAGTTCTTC CASSYGGNEQFF
TRBJ2-1 NA TRBV29-1 once TGCAGCGTTGAAGGGGTTGGGGGGAGTAGACACAATGAGCAGTTCTTC CSVEGVGGSRHNEQFF
TRBJ2-5 TRBD2 TRBV2 NA TGTGCCAGCAGGTCGCTGACTAGCGGGAGGGGTTCCCAGTACTTC CASRSLTSGRGSQYF
TRBJ2-1 TRBD2 TRBV7-8 NA TGTGCCAGCAGCTTAGTCCACAGGGGTAGACTAGCGGGAGGATGGAATGAGCAGTTCTTC CASSLVHRGRLAGGWNEQFF
TRBJ2-3 TRBD2 TRBV5-1 few TGCGCCAGCAGCTTCGCGGGACTATCGTCCACAGATACGCAGTATTTT CASSFAGLSSTDTQYF
TRBJ2-4 NA TRBV5-1 NA TGCGCCAGCAGCTTGACCAGCGGGTCTGGAAACATTCAGTACTTC CASSLTSGSGNIQYF
TRBJ1-5 TRBD1 TRBV4-3 NA TGCGCCAGCAGCCGCGGGACAGGGGGCAATCAGCCCCAGCATTTT CASSRGTGGNQPQHF
TRBJ2-5 NA TRBV5-6 NA TGTGCCAGCAGCTTGATTCTCAGGGTGAAGGAGACCCAGTACTTC CASSLILRVKETQYF
TRBJ2-7 NA TRBV19 NA TGTGCCAGTAGCTCAAAAGGGGACAACTACGAGCAGTACTTC CASSSKGDNYEQYF
TRBJ2-7 TRBD2 TRBV5-1 NA TGCGCCAGCAGAGCTACTAGCGGCACCCGAGCGGGTGAGCAGTACTTC CASRATSGTRAGEQYF
TRBJ1-4 NA TRBV6-1 NA TGTGCCAGCAGTGAGCGGGTTGCTGAAAAACTGTTTTTT CASSERVAEKLFF
TRBJ1-1 NA TRBV11-3 NA TGTGCCAGCAGCTTATTGGGGGGTAACACTGAAGCTTTCTTT CASSLLGGNTEAFF
TRBJ2-1 TRBD2 TRBV5-1 few TGCGCCAGCAGCGCCCCCTTAGCGGGAGAGCCTTACAATGAGCAGTTCTTC CASSAPLAGEPYNEQFF
TRBJ1-4 NA TRBV7-9 NA TGTGCCAGCAGCTTTTCAGGGTATACGACAACTAATGAAAAACTGTTTTTT CASSFSGYTTTNEKLFF
TRBJ2-2 NA TRBV19 NA TGTGCCAGTAGTCCAGACAGGATGAACACCGGGGAGCTGTTTTTT CASSPDRMNTGELFF
TRBJ2-7 NA TRBV5-5 NA TGTGCCAGCAGCCACAGGGACATCTTTAACTCCTACGAGCAGTACTTC CASSHRDIFNSYEQYF
TRBJ1-2 TRBD1 TRBV27 NA TGTGCCAGCAGTTCGGGACAGGGATTGGACTATGGCTACACCTTC CASSSGQGLDYGYTF
TRBJ1-5 NA TRBV4-2 few TGTGCCAGCAGCCAAGAGGGAGAAGTTAATCAGCCCCAGCATTTT CASSQEGEVNQPQHF
TRBJ2-1 NA TRBV14 NA TGTGCCAGCAGCCCAATAGCGGAAGTCACCTACAATGAGCAGTTCTTC CASSPIAEVTYNEQFF
TRBJ2-1 TRBD1 TRBV6-1 NA TGTGCCAGCAACGACGGGGGACAGGGCAGGCATGAGCAGTTCTTC CASNDGGQGRHEQFF